The present entry profiles one T cell receptor (beta chain) with its context. Primers included in the PCR were 60 Vbeta and 13 Jbeta primers. The repertoire was sequenced with immunoSEQ multiplex PCR; TCRdb's copy has only in-frame clones and lacks some. This sample has over 80,000 clones, with roughly four fifths found just once. The CDR3 extends over 18 amino acids. CDR1 is LNHDA, CDR2 SQIVND, per germline (reference sequence). Unmatched junction bases numbered 6, after V lost 1 base and J lost 3 bases. These data belong to a study of cytomegalovirus exposure and HLA in healthy donors. Sequences were obtained from PBMCs. The V and J genes are TRBV19 and TRBJ2-6; 10 nucleotides line up with TRBD1. This receptor was identified in a man aged 50-59 years in good health and CMV-seronegative. CDR3 in amino acids: CASSIATGGWGGANVLTF. The CDR3 DNA sequence: TGTGCCAGTAGTATAGCGACAGGGGGCTGGGGTGGGGCCAACGTCCTGACTTTC.